The following is a T cell receptor beta chain sequence with its context. The table lists this clone with a few counts. Which antigen it targets is not known. Per-base qualities were not stored, and no clone one base away is much larger. Germline trimming amounts to 3 bases on V and 5 bases on J, with 9 as the count of junction bases outside the gene matches. The CDR3 covers 16 residues, taking in both the cysteine and the phenylalanine. Only the CDR3 DNA is retained, 48 bases long and in frame from the first base. Based on the germline V gene (reference sequence), the CDR1 and CDR2 sequences are MNHEY and SMNVEV. Each donor gave one peripheral blood draw, approximately 120 mL on average, collected into heparinised tubes. Naive, central memory, regulatory and stem cell-like memory CD4+ T cells were sorted on a BD FACSAria II using a panel including CD45RO, CCR7, CD25, CD127, CD95 and CD27. A purity above 98% was achieved for all sorted populations. PBMCs were separated immediately by Lymphoprep density gradient centrifugation and were stained directly, without being cultured. To minimize batch effects, samples were stained and sorted in pairs, one healthy donor with one patient per experiment.

The data were taken from a study of beta chain features in type 1 diabetes (dated by TCRdb to 2016 to 2019). About the investigation overall: Mean age, gender distribution, total cell number and subset yield were not different between patients and healthy donors. A total of 100 million to 110 million sorted cells were examined across all samples, and a strong correlation was observed between cell number per subset and RNA yield. The study compared the TCRB repertoires of sorted circulating CD4+ T cell subsets in recently diagnosed type 1 diabetes patients with those in matched healthy donors. Naive and central memory subsets were obtained from all 28 donors, but regulatory and stem cell-like memory subsets were isolated from only 8 patients and roughly 8 healthy donors. What the study reported, not specific to this receptor: At VDJ recombination sites, patients with type 1 diabetes made fewer insertions and deleted more nucleotides, a pattern implying thymic rearrangement abnormalities. Only small numbers of individuals were included in the HLA sub-analyses, which left unresolved whether HLA type had any influence on TCRB rearrangement. Because cDNA was sequenced instead of genomic DNA, highly expressing activated cells could be over-represented, though the groups showed no difference in activation or CD3 levels. A moderate but significant shortening of TCRB CDR3 length was observed in type 1 diabetes patients in all four CD4+ subsets. Shorter templates might be favored by PCR, yet because patient and control samples were amplified and corrected together, any such skew would affect both groups equally. Naive, central memory and regulatory TCRB repertoires appeared to be more similar among patients than among healthy donors.

The entire amount of isolated RNA was reverse transcribed using the High Capacity cDNA Reverse Transcription Kit, so the sequenced TCRB transcripts were expressed ones. Naive, central memory and regulatory T cell samples underwent deep immunoSEQ sequencing, averaging about 3.5 million total reads per sample. Sorted cells were lysed in RLT buffer and RNA was extracted with DNase-treated RNeasy Micro or Mini kits, depending on cell number. To prevent cross-contamination, every cell subset was processed on its own, while patient and healthy donor samples were processed together. Using the immunoSEQ multiplex PCR, TCRB sequences were amplified from cDNA into 87-bp fragments spanning the CDR3 region. Sequencing of the amplicons was performed on the Illumina HiSeq platform. As for the original processing: PCR bias was computationally corrected using synthetic template baselines, reads within Hamming distance 2 were collapsed, and singletons that could not be merged were discarded. Reads were aligned against IMGT so that V, D and J genes, CDR3 length and insertions or deletions at six rearrangement sites could be assigned. Within each subset, clonotype counts were normalized to the number of sorted cells before true diversity and Gini coefficients were calculated with the tcR R package. The overlap coefficient, calculated on TCRB nucleotide sequences, was used to measure repertoire sharing. Out-of-frame TCRB sequences from naive cells were analyzed to stand in for the pre-selection repertoire. Not all clones reach the TCRdb copy of this immuneACCESS table, which keeps in-frame sequences only. Checked studies attribute under half of the gap to unresolved V genes and leave the rest unexplained. V, J and clone size are taken as reported in that table, and D and trimming were inferred from the DNA itself. The table for this sample lists a few hundred thousand clones; roughly 22% of them were counted only once. 0.028% of the sample is in the top ten clones.

Sequencing was done on a sample of naive CD4+ T cells from blood. The intended sense of this specimen's cell subset or site label: true naive CD4+ T cells. The origin of this receptor is a woman between 40 and 50 years old with type 1 diabetes. The V and J segments used are TRBV27 and TRBJ1-1, with 10 central nucleotides matching TRBD1. In nucleotides, the sequence is TGTGCCAGCAGTTTCTGGGGACAGGGGAAAGGAACTGAAGCTTTCTTT. Translated, this is CASSFWGQGKGTEAFF.